This T cell receptor beta chain was identified during a study of cytotoxic CD8 clonotypes in ibrutinib-treated CLL. The method was immunoSEQ multiplex PCR; TCRdb's version includes in-frame clones alone and lacks a portion of them. The repertoire holds tens of thousands of clones, with more than 60% as singletons. The specimen comprised PBMCs, sampled after 24 months of ibrutinib treatment. This TCR came from a human donor with chronic lymphocytic leukemia.

The CDR3 protein is CASRRQGARTGELFF. Here the CDR3 DNA reads TGTGCCAGCAGACGACAGGGGGCTAGGACCGGGGAGCTGTTTTTT. The gene calls are TRBV2 and TRBJ2-2; 10 bases agree with TRBD1. Looked up from germline, CDR1 is SNHLY and CDR2 is FYNNEI. V shed 6 bases, J shed 5 bases, and the junction held 6 bases outside the gene matches. The CDR3 runs to 15 residues.